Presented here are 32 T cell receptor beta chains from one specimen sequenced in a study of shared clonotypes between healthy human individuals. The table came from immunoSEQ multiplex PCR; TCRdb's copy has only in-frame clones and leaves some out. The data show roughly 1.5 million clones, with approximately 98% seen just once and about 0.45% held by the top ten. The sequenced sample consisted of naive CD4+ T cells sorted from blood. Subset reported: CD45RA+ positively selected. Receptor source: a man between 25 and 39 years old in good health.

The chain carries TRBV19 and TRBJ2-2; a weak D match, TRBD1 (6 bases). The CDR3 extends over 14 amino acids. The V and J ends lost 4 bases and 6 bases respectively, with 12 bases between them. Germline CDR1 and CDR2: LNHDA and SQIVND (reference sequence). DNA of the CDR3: TGTGCCAGTAGTACCAGGGGTTTCGCCGGGGAGCTGTTTTTT. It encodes CASSTRGFAGELFF.

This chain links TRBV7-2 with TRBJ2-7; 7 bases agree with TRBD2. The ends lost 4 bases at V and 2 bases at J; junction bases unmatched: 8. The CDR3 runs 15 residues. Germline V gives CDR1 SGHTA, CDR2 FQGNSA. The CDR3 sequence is CASSSPAGVAYEQYF. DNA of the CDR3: TGTGCCAGCAGCTCCCCCGCGGGAGTGGCCTACGAGCAGTACTTC.

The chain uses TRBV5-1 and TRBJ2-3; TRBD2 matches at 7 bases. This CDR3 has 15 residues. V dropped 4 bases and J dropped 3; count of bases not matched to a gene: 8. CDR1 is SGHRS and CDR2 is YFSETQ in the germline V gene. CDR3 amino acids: CASSPSGKRTDTQYF. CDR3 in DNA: TGCGCCAGCAGCCCCAGCGGGAAAAGGACAGATACGCAGTATTTT.

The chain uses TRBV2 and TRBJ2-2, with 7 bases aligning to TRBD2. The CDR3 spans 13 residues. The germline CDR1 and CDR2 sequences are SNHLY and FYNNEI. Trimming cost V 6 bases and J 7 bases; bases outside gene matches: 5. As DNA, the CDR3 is TGTGCCAGCAGACGGGGGGTGAGCGGGGAGCTGTTTTTT. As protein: CASRRGVSGELFF.

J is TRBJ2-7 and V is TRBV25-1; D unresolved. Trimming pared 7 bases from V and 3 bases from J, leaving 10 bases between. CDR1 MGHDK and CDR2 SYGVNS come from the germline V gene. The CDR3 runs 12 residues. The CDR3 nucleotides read TGTGCCAGCACCTCGACGGGCTACGAGCAGTACTTC. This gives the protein CASTSTGYEQYF.

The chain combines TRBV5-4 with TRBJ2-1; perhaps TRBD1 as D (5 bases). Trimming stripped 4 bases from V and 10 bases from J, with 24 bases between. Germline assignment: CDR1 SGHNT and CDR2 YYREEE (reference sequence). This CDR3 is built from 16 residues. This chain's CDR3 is CASSPLGGVNKGEQFF. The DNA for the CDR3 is TGTGCCAGCAGCCCCCTAGGCGGAGTGAACAAGGGGGAGCAGTTCTTC.

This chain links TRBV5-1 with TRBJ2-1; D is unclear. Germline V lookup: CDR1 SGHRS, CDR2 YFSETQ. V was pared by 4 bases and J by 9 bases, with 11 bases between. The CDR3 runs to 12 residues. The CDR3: CASSVDTGEQFF. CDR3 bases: TGCGCCAGCAGCGTTGACACGGGTGAGCAGTTCTTC.

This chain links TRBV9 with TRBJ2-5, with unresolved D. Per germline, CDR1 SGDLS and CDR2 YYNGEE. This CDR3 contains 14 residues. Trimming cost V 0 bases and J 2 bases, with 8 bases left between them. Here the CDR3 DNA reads TGTGCCAGCAGCGTAGGCCAAGAGCAAGAGACCCAGTACTTC. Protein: CASSVGQEQETQYF.

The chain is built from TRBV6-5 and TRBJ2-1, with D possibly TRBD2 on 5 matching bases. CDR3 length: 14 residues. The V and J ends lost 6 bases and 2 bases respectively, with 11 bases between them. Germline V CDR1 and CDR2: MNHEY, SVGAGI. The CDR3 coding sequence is TGTGCCAGCAGCCTCGGGGTAACCTACAATGAGCAGTTCTTC. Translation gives CASSLGVTYNEQFF.

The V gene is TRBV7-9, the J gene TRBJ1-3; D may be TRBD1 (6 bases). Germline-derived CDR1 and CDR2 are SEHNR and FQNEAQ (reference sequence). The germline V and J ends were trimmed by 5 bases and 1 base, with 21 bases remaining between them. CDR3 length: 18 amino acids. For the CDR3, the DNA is TGTGCCAGCAGCAAAGAACAGGGCCCGGAACCTTCTGGAAACACCATATATTTT. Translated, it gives CASSKEQGPEPSGNTIYF.

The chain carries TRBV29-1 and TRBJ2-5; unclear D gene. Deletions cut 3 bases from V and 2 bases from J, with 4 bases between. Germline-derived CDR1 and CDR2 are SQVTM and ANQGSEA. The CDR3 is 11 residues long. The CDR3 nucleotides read TGCAGCGTTGATACGCAAGAGACCCAGTACTTC. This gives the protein CSVDTQETQYF. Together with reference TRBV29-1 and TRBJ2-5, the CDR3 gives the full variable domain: SAVISQKPSRDICQRGTSLTIQCQVDSQVTMMFWYRQQPGQSLTLIATANQGSEATYESGFVIDKFPISRPNLTFSTLTVSNMSPEDSSIYLCSVDTQETQYFGPGTRLLVL.

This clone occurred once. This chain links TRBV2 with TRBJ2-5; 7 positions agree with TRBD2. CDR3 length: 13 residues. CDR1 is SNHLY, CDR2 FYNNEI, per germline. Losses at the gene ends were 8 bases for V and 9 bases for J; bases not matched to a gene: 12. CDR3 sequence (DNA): TGTGCCAGCGGGGGGGACCCGCTGATGTCCCAGTACTTC. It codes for CASGGDPLMSQYF.

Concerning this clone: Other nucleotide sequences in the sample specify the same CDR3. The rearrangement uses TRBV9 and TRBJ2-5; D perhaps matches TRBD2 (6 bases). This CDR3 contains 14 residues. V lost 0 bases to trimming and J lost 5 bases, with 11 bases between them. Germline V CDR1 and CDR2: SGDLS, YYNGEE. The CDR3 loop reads CASSVGGGTETQYF. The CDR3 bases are TGTGCCAGCAGCGTAGGAGGCGGGACCGAGACCCAGTACTTC.

This CDR3 is CASSVNDGTSIEQYF. CDR3 coding DNA: TGTGCCAGCAGCGTAAACGATGGGACTAGCATCGAGCAGTACTTC. The rearrangement joins TRBV9 to TRBJ2-7; 9 bases are a match to TRBD2. J was trimmed by 6 bases and V by 1 base; bases with no gene match: 8. The CDR3 length is 15 residues. Germline lookup yields CDR1 SGDLS and CDR2 YYNGEE.

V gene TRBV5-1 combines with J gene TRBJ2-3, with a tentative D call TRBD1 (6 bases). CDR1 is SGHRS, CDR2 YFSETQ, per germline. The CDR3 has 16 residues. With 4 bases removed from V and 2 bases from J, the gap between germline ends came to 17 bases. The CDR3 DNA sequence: TGCGCCAGCAGCCACGACCTTGGACAGTACACAGATACGCAGTATTTT. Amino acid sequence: CASSHDLGQYTDTQYF.

CDR3 residues: CASSEEGTAKYF. CDR3 sequence (DNA): TGTGCCAGCAGCGAAGAAGGGACAGCTAAGTACTTC. V and J are TRBV7-9 and TRBJ2-7; 7 positions agree with TRBD1. After removal of 5 bases from V and 11 bases from J, the junction contained 9 bases not matched to a gene. Germline assignment: CDR1 SEHNR and CDR2 FQNEAQ (reference sequence). The CDR3 length is 12 residues.

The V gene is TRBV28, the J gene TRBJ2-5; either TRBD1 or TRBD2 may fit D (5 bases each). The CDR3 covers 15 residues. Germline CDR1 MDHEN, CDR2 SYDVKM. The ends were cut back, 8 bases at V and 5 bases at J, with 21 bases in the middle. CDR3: CASQAGIRGGETQYF. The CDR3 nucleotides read TGTGCCAGCCAGGCCGGGATAAGGGGTGGTGAGACCCAGTACTTC.

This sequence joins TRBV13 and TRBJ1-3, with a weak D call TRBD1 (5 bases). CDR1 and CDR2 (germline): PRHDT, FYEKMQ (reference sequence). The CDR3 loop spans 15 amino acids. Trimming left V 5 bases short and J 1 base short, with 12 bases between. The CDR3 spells CASSRNRLSGNTIYF. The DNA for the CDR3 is TGTGCCAGCAGCCGAAACAGGCTTTCTGGAAACACCATATATTTT.

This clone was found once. Written as DNA, the CDR3 is TGTGCCAGCAGTTCGCCCGGGACCCGCTATGGCTACACCTTC. It encodes CASSSPGTRYGYTF. This chain connects TRBV28 to TRBJ1-2; perhaps TRBD1 as D (5 bases). The CDR3 length is 14 residues. The germline V gene has CDR1 MDHEN and CDR2 SYDVKM. V lost 4 bases and J 4 bases, leaving 13 bases between the germline ends.

Here the CDR3 DNA reads TGTGCCAGCAGCTCCGAGAGGGGGAACACCGGGGAGCTGTTTTTT. The encoded protein is CASSSERGNTGELFF. This chain uses TRBV9 with TRBJ2-2; either TRBD1 or TRBD2 may supply D (5 bases each). The CDR3 contains 15 residues. V lost 4 bases and J lost 1, with 11 bases in between. Germline CDR1 and CDR2: SGDLS and YYNGEE.

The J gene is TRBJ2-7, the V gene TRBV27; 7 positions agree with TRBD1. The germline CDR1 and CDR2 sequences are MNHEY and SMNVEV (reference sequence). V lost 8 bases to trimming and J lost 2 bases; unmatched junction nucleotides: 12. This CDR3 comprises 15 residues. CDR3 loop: CASPSPGQKPYEQYF. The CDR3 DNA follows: TGTGCCAGCCCATCCCCGGGACAGAAGCCCTACGAGCAGTACTTC.

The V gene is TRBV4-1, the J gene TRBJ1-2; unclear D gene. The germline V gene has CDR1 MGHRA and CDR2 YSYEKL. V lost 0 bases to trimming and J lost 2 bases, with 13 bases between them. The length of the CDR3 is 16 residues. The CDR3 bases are TGCGCCAGCAGCCAAGAATTTTCGCGGGCGAACTATGGCTACACCTTC. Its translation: CASSQEFSRANYGYTF.

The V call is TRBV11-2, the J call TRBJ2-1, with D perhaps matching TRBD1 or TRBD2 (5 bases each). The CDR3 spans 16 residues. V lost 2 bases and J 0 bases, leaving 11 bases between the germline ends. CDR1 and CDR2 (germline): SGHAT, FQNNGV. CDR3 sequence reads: CASSLTGLSSYNEQFF. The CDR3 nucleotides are TGTGCCAGCAGCTTAACAGGACTTAGCTCCTACAATGAGCAGTTCTTC.

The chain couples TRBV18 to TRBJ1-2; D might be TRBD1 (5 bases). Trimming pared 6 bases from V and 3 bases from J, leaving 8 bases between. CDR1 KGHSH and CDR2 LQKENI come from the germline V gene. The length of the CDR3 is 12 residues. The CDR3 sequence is CASSRGDYGYTF. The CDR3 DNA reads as TGTGCCAGCTCCCGGGGCGACTATGGCTACACCTTC.

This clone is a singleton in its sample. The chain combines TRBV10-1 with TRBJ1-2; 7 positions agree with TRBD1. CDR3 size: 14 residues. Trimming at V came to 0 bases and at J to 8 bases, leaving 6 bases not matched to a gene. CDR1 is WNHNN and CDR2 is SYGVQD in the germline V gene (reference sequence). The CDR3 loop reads CASSESPGQAGYTF. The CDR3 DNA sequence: TGCGCCAGCAGTGAGTCCCCTGGACAGGCGGGCTACACCTTC.

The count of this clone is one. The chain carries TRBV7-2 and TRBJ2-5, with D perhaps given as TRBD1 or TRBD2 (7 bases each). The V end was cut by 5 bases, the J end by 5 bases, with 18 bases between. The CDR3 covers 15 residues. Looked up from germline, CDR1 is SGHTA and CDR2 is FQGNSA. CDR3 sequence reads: CASSPGGGPWETQYF. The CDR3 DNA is TGTGCCAGCAGCCCAGGGGGGGGACCTTGGGAGACCCAGTACTTC.

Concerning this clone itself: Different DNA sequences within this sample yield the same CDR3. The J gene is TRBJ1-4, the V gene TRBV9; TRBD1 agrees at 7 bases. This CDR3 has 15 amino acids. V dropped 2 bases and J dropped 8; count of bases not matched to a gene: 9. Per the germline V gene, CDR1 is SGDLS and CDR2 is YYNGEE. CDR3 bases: TGTGCCAGCAGCGTCGGGACAGCCGGGGACGAAAAACTGTTTTTT. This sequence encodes CASSVGTAGDEKLFF.

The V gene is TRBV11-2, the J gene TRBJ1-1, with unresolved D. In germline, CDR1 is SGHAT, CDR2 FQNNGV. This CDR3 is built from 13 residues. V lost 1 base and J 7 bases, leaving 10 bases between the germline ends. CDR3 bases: TGTGCCAGCAGCTTAGGACCTCGGGGTGAAGCTTTCTTT. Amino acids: CASSLGPRGEAFF.

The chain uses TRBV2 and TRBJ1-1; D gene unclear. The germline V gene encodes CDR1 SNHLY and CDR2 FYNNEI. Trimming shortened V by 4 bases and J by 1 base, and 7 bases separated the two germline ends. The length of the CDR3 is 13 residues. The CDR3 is CASSGVGNTEAFF. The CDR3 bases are TGTGCCAGCAGTGGGGTAGGGAACACTGAAGCTTTCTTT.

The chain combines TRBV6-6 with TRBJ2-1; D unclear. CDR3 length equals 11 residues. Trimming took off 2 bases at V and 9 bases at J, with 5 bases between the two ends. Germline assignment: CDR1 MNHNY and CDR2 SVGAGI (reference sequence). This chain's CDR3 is CASSYVGEQFF. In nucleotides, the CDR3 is TGTGCCAGCAGTTACGTGGGTGAGCAGTTCTTC.

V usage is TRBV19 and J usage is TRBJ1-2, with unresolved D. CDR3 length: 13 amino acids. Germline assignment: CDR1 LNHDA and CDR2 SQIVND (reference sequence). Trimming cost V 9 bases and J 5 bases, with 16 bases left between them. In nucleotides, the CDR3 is TGTGCCAGCGATCTGGGCGGGAGGTATGGCTACACCTTC. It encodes CASDLGGRYGYTF. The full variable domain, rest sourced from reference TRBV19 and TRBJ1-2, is DGGITQSPKYLFRKEGQNVTLSCEQNLNHDAMYWYRQDPGQGLRLIYYSQIVNDFQKGDIAEGYSVSREKKESFPLTVTSAQKNPTAFYLCASDLGGRYGYTFGSGTRLTVV.

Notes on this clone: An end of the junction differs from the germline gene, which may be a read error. The CDR3 DNA follows: TGTGCTAGCAGCTCCGCCGTTGGAAGGCCGACCGGGGAGCTGTTTTTT. Translated: CASSSAVGRPTGELFF. The chain couples TRBV7-7 to TRBJ2-2; D uncertain. Germline V gene sequence: CDR1 SSHAT, CDR2 FNYEAQ (reference sequence). The CDR3 is made up of 16 amino acids.